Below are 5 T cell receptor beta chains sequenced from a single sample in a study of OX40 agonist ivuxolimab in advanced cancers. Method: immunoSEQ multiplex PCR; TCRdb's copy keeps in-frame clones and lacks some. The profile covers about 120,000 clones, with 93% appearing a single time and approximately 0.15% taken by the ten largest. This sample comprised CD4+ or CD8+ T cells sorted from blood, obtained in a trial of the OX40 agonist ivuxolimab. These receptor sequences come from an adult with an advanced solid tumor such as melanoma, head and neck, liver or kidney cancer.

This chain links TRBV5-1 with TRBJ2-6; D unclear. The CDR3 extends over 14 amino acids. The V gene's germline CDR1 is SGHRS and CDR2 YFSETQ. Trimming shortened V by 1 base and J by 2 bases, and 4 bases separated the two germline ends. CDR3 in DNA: TGCGCCAGCAGCTTGTCCACTGGGGCCAACGTCCTGACTTTC. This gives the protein CASSLSTGANVLTF.

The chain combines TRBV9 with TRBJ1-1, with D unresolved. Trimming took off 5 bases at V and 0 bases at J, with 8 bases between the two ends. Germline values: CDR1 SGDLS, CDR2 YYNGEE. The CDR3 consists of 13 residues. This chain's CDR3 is CASSSQLNTEAFF. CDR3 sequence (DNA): TGTGCCAGCAGTTCACAGCTGAACACTGAAGCTTTCTTT.

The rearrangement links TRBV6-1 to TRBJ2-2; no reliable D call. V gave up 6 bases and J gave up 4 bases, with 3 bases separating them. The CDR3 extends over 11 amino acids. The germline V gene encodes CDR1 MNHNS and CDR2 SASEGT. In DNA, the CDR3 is TGTGCCAGCAGCTCCACCGGGGAGCTGTTTTTT. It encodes CASSSTGELFF.

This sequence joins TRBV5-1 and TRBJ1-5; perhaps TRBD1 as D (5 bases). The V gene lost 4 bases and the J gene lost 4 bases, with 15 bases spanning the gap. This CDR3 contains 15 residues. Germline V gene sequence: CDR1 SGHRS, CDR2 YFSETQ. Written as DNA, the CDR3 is TGCGCCAGCAGCCCCGGGACGGGGGGGAATCAGCCCCAGCATTTT. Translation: CASSPGTGGNQPQHF.

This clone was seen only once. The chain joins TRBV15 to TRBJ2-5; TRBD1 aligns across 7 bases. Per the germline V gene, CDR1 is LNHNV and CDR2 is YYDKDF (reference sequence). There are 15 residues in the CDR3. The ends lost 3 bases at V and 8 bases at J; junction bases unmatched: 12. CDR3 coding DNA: TGTGCCACCAGCAGGCCCGGGACAGATAGATTCACCCAGTACTTC. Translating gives CATSRPGTDRFTQYF. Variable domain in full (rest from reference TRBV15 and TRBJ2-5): DAMVIQNPRYQVTQFGKPVTLSCSQTLNHNVMYWYQQKSSQAPKLLFHYYDKDFNNEADTPDNFQSRRPNTSFCFLDIRSPGLGDTAMYLCATSRPGTDRFTQYFGPGTRLLVL.